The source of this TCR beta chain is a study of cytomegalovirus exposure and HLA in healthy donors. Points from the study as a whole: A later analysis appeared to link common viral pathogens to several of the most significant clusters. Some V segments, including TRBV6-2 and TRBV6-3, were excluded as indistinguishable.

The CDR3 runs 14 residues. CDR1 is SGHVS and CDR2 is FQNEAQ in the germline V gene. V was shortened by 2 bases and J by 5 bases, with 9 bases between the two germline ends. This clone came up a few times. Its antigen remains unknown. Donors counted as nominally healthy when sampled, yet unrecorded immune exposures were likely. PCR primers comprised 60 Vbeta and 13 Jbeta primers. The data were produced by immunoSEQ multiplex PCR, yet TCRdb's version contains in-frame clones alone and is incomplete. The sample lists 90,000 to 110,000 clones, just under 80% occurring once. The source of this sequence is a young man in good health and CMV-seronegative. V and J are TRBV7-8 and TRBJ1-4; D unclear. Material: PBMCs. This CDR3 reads CASSLSRGNEKLFF. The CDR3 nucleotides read TGTGCCAGCAGCTTATCACGCGGAAATGAAAAACTGTTTTTT.